One sample yielded the 9 T cell receptor beta chains listed below, sequenced in a study of T cell responses to AZD1222 COVID-19 vaccine. The table came from immunoSEQ multiplex PCR; TCRdb's copy has only in-frame clones and leaves some out. The sample comprises about 150,000 clones, about 88% of which are singletons, and over 6% rests with the top ten. Sample: peripheral blood, taken after recovery from COVID-19. The receptors stem from an adult who had recovered from COVID-19.

This rearrangement joins TRBV2 to TRBJ2-2; D might be TRBD1 (5 bases). Trimming removed 1 base at V and 1 base at J, with 7 bases between. This CDR3 has 15 residues. Germline loops: CDR1 SNHLY, CDR2 FYNNEI. For the CDR3, the DNA is TGTGCCAGCAGTGAAGACAGGCTGAACACCGGGGAGCTGTTTTTT. Encoded protein: CASSEDRLNTGELFF.

The V and J genes are TRBV9 and TRBJ2-3, with D unclear. In germline, CDR1 is SGDLS, CDR2 YYNGEE. The V and J ends lost 3 bases and 2 bases respectively, with 16 bases between them. CDR3 length equals 16 residues. This chain's CDR3 is CASSGGSGYLTDTQYF. The CDR3 DNA reads as TGTGCCAGCAGCGGAGGTTCCGGCTACCTCACAGATACGCAGTATTTT.

V gene TRBV5-5 combines with J gene TRBJ1-5, with D unresolved. This CDR3 has 17 amino acids. The germline gives CDR1 SGHKS, CDR2 YYEKEE (reference sequence). Between the trimmed V and J ends, which lost 4 bases and 4 bases, there was a span of 21 bases. Here the CDR3 DNA reads TGTGCCAGCAGCCAGTGGGTGGCTCCCCGACTTAATCAGCCCCAGCATTTT. As protein: CASSQWVAPRLNQPQHF.

The chain joins TRBV5-1 to TRBJ2-3; 10 bases match TRBD2. The germline CDR1 and CDR2 sequences are SGHRS and YFSETQ. The CDR3 has 18 amino acids. V lost 2 bases to trimming and J lost 2 bases; unmatched junction nucleotides: 11. The CDR3 coding sequence is TGCGCCAGCAGCTTTGGGACTAGCGCGACTTGGGCCACAGATACGCAGTATTTT. The encoded protein is CASSFGTSATWATDTQYF.

The chain recombines TRBV9 with TRBJ2-1; tentatively, D is TRBD1 or TRBD2 (6 bases each). The CDR3 has 17 amino acids. Per germline, CDR1 SGDLS and CDR2 YYNGEE. V shed 0 bases and J shed 6 bases, with 19 bases lying between them. The chain's CDR3 is CASSVEVGGEMGNEQFF. CDR3 in DNA: TGTGCCAGCAGCGTAGAAGTGGGGGGCGAAATGGGCAATGAGCAGTTCTTC.

The gene calls are TRBV7-9 and TRBJ2-3; D unclear. V was cut by 0 bases and J by 1 base, with 8 bases left in between. Germline V gene data show CDR1 as SEHNR and CDR2 as FQNEAQ (reference sequence). The CDR3 length is 15 residues. The CDR3: CASSLAIDGTDTQYF. CDR3 bases: TGTGCCAGCAGCTTAGCAATAGACGGCACAGATACGCAGTATTTT. Full variable domain (rest looked up from reference TRBV7-9 and TRBJ2-3): DTGVSQNPRHKITKRGQNVTFRCDPISEHNRLYWYRQTLGQGPEFLTYFQNEAQLEKSRLLSDRFSAERPKGSFSTLEIQRTEQGDSAMYLCASSLAIDGTDTQYFGPGTRLTVL.

The rearrangement joins TRBV9 to TRBJ2-1; 10 nucleotides align to TRBD2. Germline CDR1 is SGDLS and CDR2 is YYNGEE. V dropped 2 bases and J dropped 5; count of bases not matched to a gene: 13. This CDR3 region has 18 residues. CDR3 loop: CASSVGLAGVPGDNEQFF. The DNA for the CDR3 is TGTGCCAGCAGCGTTGGGCTAGCGGGAGTCCCAGGGGACAATGAGCAGTTCTTC.

CDR3 nucleotides: TGTGCCAGCAGTGTTGGAGGGGAGTCCGAGCAGTACTTC. Translated: CASSVGGESEQYF. The chain employs TRBV2 and TRBJ2-7, with D maybe TRBD2 (6 bases). The germline V gene encodes CDR1 SNHLY and CDR2 FYNNEI. The CDR3 contains 13 residues. Trimming pared 4 bases from V and 6 bases from J, leaving 13 bases between.

The J gene is TRBJ1-2, the V gene TRBV5-4; unclear D gene. Trimming removed 5 bases at V and 3 bases at J, with 17 bases between. The CDR3 is 15 amino acids. Germline V CDR1 and CDR2: SGHNT, YYREEE (reference sequence). CDR3: CASRSMGARDYGYTF. CDR3 coding DNA: TGTGCCAGCAGGTCAATGGGAGCCCGGGACTATGGCTACACCTTC.